This passage covers 10 T cell receptor beta chains from one sample sequenced in a study of blood T cells in healthy people across ages. The second PCR ran about 6 to 11 cycles with a sample-barcoded 5' primer and J-beta primers. TCRdb re-called the 5' RACE reads through MiXCR, storing one row per CDR3 protein. The sample carries approximately 850,000 distinct CDR3 sequences, approximately 44% recorded once. What was sequenced was blood. All receptors derive from a man in his sixties in good health.

This clonotype was picked up a small number of times. As DNA, the CDR3 is TGTGCCAGCAGTACGGGACTGCTTTGGCGTGGCTACACCTTC. This encodes CASSTGLLWRGYTF. The chain has TRBV27 and TRBJ1-2, with D tentatively TRBD1 (5 bases). The germline gives CDR1 MNHEY, CDR2 SMNVEV (reference sequence). The CDR3 runs to 14 residues. V gave up 5 bases and J gave up 7 bases, with 17 bases separating them.

This clonotype was seen only a few times. Possible read error: a much larger clone is one base away. The chain links TRBV5-1 to TRBJ2-7, with 9 bases identical to TRBD2. With V trimmed by 0 bases and J by 7 bases, 8 bases remained unmatched. The CDR3 length is 15 residues. CDR1 is SGHRS, CDR2 YFSETQ, per germline. DNA of the CDR3: TGCGCCAGCAGCTTGGCGGCGGGGGGGCTAAGTGAGCAGTACTTC. The encoded protein is CASSLAAGGLSEQYF. The whole variable domain, remainder taken from reference TRBV5-1 and TRBJ2-7, is KAGVTQTPRYLIKTRGQQVTLSCSPISGHRSVSWYQQTPGQGLQFLFEYFSETQRNKGNFPGRFSGRQFSNSRSEMNVSTLELGDSALYLCASSLAAGGLSEQYFGPGTRLTVT.

This chain uses TRBV20-1 with TRBJ2-1; 13 bases map to TRBD2. This CDR3 has 18 residues. The V segment lost 6 bases and the J segment 0 bases; nucleotides outside the gene matches: 11. Germline-derived CDR1 and CDR2 are DFQATT and SNEGSKA (reference sequence). The chain's CDR3 is CSAQTGLAGFASYNEQFF. In nucleotides, the CDR3 is TGCAGTGCGCAGACGGGACTAGCGGGGTTCGCCTCCTACAATGAGCAGTTCTTC.

Regarding this clonotype: One junction end does not reproduce the germline sequence, and a read error may be involved. The V call is TRBV18, the J call TRBJ2-2; D uncertain. The CDR3 extends over 18 amino acids. Germline V gene data show CDR1 as KGHSH and CDR2 as LQKENI. For the CDR3, the DNA is TGTGCCAGCGCACCACGGCAGACCTCCCACGCGAACACCGGGGAGCTGTTTTTT. Its protein product is CASAPRQTSHANTGELFF.

This chain uses TRBV7-2 with TRBJ1-5; D uncertain. Per germline, CDR1 SGHTA and CDR2 FQGNSA. This CDR3 has 17 amino acids. Trimming took off 0 bases at V and 2 bases at J, with 14 bases between the two ends. In DNA form, the CDR3 reads TGTGCCAGCAGCTTAGCAGGACCCGTCTTTCGCAATCAGCCCCAGCATTTT. It codes for CASSLAGPVFRNQPQHF.

This rearrangement joins TRBV14 to TRBJ2-4; no clear D gene. Judging by the DNA end, TRBJ2-7 fits better; the J call may be wrong. Germline loops: CDR1 SGHDN, CDR2 FVKESK. CDR3 length: 13 amino acids. The CDR3 coding sequence is TGTGCCAGCAGCCAAGTGATGGAATACGAGCAGTACTTC. Protein sequence: CASSQVMEYEQYF.

This sequence joins TRBV4-3 and TRBJ1-6; D gene uncertain. The germline V gene has CDR1 LGHNA and CDR2 YSLEER. V lost 0 bases and J 7 bases, leaving 19 bases between the germline ends. The CDR3 runs 18 residues. The CDR3: CASSQEGRLLRGNSPLHF. As DNA, the CDR3 is TGCGCCAGCAGCCAAGAAGGCCGTCTTCTTCGAGGAAATTCACCCCTCCACTTT.

The V and J genes are TRBV5-5 and TRBJ1-1; no reliable D call. V was shortened by 1 base and J by 0 bases, with 10 bases between the two germline ends. Germline CDR1 reads SGHKS; CDR2 reads YYEKEE (reference sequence). CDR3 length equals 15 residues. The CDR3 region has the DNA TGTGCCAGCAGCTTGAACTCACAGATGAACACTGAAGCTTTCTTT. The encoded protein is CASSLNSQMNTEAFF.

V usage is TRBV29-1 and J usage is TRBJ2-3; unclear D gene. The length of the CDR3 is 13 residues. V was shortened by 3 bases and J by 2 bases, with 9 bases between the two germline ends. CDR1 and CDR2 from the germline V gene are SQVTM and ANQGSEA. CDR3 residues: CSVDGESTDTQYF. CDR3 sequence (DNA): TGCAGCGTTGATGGGGAATCCACAGATACGCAGTATTTT.

This clonotype has a handful of counts. The chain has TRBV9 and TRBJ2-1, with D perhaps matching TRBD2 (6 bases). V was trimmed by 2 bases and J by 8 bases, leaving 23 bases between them. The V gene's germline CDR1 is SGDLS and CDR2 YYNGEE. The CDR3 length is 17 residues. Here the CDR3 DNA reads TGTGCCAGCAGCGTTTCTCCTACTAGCACAACCCCCGATGAGCAGTTCTTC. Its protein is CASSVSPTSTTPDEQFF.